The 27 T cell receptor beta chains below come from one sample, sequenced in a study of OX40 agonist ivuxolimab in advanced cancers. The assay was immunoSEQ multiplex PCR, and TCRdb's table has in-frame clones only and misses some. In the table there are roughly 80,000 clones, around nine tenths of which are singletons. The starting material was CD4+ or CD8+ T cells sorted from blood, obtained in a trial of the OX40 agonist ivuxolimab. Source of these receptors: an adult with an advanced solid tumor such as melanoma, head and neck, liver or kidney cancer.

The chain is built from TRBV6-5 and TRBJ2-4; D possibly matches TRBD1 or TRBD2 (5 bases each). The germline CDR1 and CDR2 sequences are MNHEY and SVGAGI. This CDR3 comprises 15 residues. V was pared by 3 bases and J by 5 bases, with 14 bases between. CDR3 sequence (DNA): TGTGCCAGCAGTTATGGGGGTTTGGGTGAAAACATTCAGTACTTC. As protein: CASSYGGLGENIQYF.

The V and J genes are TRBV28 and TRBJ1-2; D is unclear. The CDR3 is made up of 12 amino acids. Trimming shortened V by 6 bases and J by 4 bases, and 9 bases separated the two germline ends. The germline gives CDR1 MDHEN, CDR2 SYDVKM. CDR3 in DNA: TGTGCCAGCAGGGTCACTGTCTATGGCTACACCTTC. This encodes CASRVTVYGYTF.

This CDR3 reads CASSPDVLAHEQFF. CDR3 nucleotide sequence: TGTGCCAGCTCACCAGATGTGCTAGCTCATGAGCAGTTCTTC. V gene TRBV18 combines with J gene TRBJ2-1, with a tentative D call TRBD2 (5 bases). Germline V gene lookup returns CDR1 KGHSH and CDR2 LQKENI. The CDR3 loop spans 14 amino acids. V lost 2 bases to trimming and J lost 8 bases, with 13 bases between them.

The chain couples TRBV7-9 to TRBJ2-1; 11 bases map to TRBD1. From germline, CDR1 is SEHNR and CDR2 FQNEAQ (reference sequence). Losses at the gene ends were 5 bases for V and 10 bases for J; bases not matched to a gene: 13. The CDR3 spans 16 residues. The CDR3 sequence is CASSTNVGTGGREQFF. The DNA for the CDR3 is TGTGCCAGCAGCACCAACGTAGGGACAGGGGGACGGGAGCAGTTCTTC.

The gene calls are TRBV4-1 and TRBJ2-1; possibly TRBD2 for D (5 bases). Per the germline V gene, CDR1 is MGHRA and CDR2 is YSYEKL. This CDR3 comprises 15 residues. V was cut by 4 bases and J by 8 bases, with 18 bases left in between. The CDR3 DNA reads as TGCGCCAGCAGCCCAAGGGAGCTTGGGCTCGATGAGCAGTTCTTC. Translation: CASSPRELGLDEQFF.

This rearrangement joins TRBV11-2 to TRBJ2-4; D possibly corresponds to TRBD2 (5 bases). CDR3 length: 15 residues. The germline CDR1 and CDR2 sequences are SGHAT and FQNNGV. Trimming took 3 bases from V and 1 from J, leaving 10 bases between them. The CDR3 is CASSFDSGAKNIQYF. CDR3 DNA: TGTGCCAGCAGCTTTGATTCGGGGGCCAAAAACATTCAGTACTTC.

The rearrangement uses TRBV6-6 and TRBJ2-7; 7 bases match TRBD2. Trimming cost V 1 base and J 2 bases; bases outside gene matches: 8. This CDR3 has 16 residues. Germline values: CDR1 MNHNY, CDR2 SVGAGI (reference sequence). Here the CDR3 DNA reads TGTGCCAGCAGTTACTTCGGAAGCGGGACTCCCTACGAGCAGTACTTC. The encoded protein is CASSYFGSGTPYEQYF.

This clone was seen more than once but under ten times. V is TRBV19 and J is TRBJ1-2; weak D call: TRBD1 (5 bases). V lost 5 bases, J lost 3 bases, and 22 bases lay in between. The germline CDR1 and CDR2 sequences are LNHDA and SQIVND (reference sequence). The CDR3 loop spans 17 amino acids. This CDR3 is CASSRTGTSAAYYGYTF. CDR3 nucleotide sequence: TGTGCCAGTAGTCGCACCGGGACTTCTGCTGCCTACTATGGCTACACCTTC.

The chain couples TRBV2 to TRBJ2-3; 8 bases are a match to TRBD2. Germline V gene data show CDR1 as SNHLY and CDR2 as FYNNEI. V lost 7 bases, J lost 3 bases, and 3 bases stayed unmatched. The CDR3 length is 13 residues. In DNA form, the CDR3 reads TGTGCCAGCATTATAGCGGGAACAGATACGCAGTATTTT. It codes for CASIIAGTDTQYF.

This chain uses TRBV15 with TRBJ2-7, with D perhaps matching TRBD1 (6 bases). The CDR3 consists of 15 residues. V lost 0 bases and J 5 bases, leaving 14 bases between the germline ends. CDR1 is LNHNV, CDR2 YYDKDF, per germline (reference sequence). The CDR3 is CATSRDTGTLHEQYF. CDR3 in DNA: TGTGCCACCAGCAGAGATACCGGGACACTCCACGAGCAGTACTTC. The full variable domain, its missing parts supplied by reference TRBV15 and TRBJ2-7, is DAMVIQNPRYQVTQFGKPVTLSCSQTLNHNVMYWYQQKSSQAPKLLFHYYDKDFNNEADTPDNFQSRRPNTSFCFLDIRSPGLGDTAMYLCATSRDTGTLHEQYFGPGTRLTVT.

The CDR3 spells CSARQGESSPLHF. CDR3 nucleotides: TGCAGCGCTCGGCAGGGAGAAAGTTCACCCCTCCACTTT. V and J are TRBV29-1 and TRBJ1-6; maybe TRBD1 (5 bases). The germline V and J ends were trimmed by 7 bases and 9 bases, with 16 bases remaining between them. The CDR3 runs to 13 residues. The germline V gene encodes CDR1 SQVTM and CDR2 ANQGSEA.

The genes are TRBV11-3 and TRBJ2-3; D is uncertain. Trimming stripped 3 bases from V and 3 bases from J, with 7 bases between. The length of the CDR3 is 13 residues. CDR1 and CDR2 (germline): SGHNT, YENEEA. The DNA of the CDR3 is TGTGCCAGCAGCTTTGGGCAAACAGATACGCAGTATTTT. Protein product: CASSFGQTDTQYF. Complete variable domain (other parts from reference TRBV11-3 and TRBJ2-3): EAGVVQSPRYKIIEKKQPVAFWCNPISGHNTLYWYLQNLGQGPELLIRYENEEAVDDSQLPKDRFSAERLKGVDSTLKIQPAELGDSAVYLCASSFGQTDTQYFGPGTRLTVL.

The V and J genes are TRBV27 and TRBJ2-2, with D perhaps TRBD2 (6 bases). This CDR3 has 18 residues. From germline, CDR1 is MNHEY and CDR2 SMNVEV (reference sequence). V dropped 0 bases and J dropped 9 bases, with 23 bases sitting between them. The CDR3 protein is CASSLSNPGTVPRRELFF. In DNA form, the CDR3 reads TGTGCCAGCAGTTTATCAAATCCCGGGACTGTCCCAAGAAGGGAGCTGTTTTTT.

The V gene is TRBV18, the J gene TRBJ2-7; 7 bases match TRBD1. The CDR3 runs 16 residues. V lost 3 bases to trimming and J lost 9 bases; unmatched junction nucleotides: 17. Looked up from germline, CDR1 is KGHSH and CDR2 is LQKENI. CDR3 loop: CASSPGQGTDPLGQYF. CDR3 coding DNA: TGTGCCAGCTCACCGGGTCAAGGGACAGACCCCCTCGGGCAGTACTTC.

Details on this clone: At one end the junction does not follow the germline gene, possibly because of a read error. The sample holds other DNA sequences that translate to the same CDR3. Here the CDR3 DNA reads TGTGCCAGTTTATTCAGGGGAAATCGGATGAACACTGAGGCTTTCTTT. It yields the protein CASLFRGNRMNTEAFF. The chain carries TRBV2 and TRBJ1-1, with TRBD1 as a possible D gene (6 bases). Germline V gene sequence: CDR1 SNHLY, CDR2 FYNNEI. The CDR3 length is 16 residues.

CDR3 in amino acids: CASSLTTSGGPNTQYF. The CDR3 DNA follows: TGTGCCAGCTCACTTACGACTAGCGGGGGCCCGAATACGCAGTATTTT. This rearrangement joins TRBV18 to TRBJ2-3, with TRBD2 matching over 12 bases. The J segment lost 7 bases and the V segment lost 4 bases, leaving 9 bases of the junction unmatched. There are 16 residues in the CDR3. The germline V gene encodes CDR1 KGHSH and CDR2 LQKENI.

The CDR3 spells CAWSGGQSPDTQYF. Here the CDR3 DNA reads TGTGCCTGGAGCGGGGGCCAGAGCCCAGATACGCAGTATTTT. V is TRBV30 and J is TRBJ2-3; possibly TRBD1 or TRBD2 for D (6 bases each). The V gene lost 3 bases and the J gene lost 4 bases, with 14 bases spanning the gap. CDR1 is GTSNPN and CDR2 is SVGIG in the germline V gene (reference sequence). This CDR3 is 14 amino acids long.

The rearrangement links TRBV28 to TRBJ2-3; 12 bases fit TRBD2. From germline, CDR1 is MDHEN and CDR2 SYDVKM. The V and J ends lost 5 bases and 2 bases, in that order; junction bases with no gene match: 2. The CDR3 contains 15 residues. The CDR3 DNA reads TGTGCCAGCAGTACTAGCGGGGGGTTCACAGATACGCAGTATTTT. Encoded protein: CASSTSGGFTDTQYF.

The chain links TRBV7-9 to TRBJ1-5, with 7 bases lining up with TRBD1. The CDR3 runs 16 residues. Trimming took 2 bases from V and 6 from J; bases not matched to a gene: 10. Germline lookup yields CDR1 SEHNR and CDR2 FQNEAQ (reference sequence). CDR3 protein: CASSLYRQGYSQPQHF. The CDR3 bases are TGTGCCAGCAGCTTATATCGACAGGGATATAGTCAGCCCCAGCATTTT.

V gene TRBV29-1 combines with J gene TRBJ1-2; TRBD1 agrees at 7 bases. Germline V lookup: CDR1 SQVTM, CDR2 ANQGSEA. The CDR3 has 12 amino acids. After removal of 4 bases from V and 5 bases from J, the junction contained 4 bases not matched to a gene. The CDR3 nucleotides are TGCAGCGTTGGGGACAGTTTGTATGGCTACACCTTC. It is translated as CSVGDSLYGYTF.

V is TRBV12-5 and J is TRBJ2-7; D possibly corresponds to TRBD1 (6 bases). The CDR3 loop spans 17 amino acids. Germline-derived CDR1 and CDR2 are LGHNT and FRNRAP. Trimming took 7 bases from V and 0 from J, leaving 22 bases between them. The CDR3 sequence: CASARAGASYSSYEQYF. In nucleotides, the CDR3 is TGTGCTAGTGCCCGGGCAGGGGCCTCGTATAGCTCCTACGAGCAGTACTTC.

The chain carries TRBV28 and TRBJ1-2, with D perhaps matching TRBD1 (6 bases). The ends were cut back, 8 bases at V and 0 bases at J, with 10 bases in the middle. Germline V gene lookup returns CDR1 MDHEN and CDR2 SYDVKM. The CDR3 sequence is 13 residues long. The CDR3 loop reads CASGGISNYGYTF. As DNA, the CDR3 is TGTGCCAGCGGGGGCATCTCTAACTATGGCTACACCTTC.

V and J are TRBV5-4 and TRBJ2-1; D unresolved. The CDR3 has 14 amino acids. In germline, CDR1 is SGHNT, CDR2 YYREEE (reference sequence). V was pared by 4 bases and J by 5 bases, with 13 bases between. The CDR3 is CASSPATVHNEQFF. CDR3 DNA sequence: TGTGCCAGCAGCCCCGCCACCGTACACAATGAGCAGTTCTTC.

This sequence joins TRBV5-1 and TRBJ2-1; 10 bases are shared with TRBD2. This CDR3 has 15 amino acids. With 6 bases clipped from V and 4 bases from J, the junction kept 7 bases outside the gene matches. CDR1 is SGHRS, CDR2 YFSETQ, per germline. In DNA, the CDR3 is TGCGCCAGCAACCGGCTTAGCGGGGGGTACAATGAGCAGTTCTTC. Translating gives CASNRLSGGYNEQFF.

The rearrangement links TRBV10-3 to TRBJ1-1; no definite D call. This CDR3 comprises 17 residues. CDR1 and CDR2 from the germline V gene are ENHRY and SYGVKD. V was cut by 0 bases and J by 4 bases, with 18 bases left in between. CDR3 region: CAISESTGRAESTEAFF. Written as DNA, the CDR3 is TGTGCCATCAGTGAGTCGACGGGTAGGGCGGAGAGCACTGAAGCTTTCTTT.

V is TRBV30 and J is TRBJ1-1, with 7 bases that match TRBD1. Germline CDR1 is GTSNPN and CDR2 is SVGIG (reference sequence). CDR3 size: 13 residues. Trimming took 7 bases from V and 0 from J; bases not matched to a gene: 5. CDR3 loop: CASRTGMNTEAFF. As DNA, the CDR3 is TGTGCCTCGCGGACAGGTATGAACACTGAAGCTTTCTTT.

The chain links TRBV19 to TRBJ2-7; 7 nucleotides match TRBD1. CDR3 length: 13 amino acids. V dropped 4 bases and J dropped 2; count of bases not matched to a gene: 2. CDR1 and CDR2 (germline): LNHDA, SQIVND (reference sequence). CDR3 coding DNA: TGTGCCAGTAGTAGGGGGACAGCCTACGAGCAGTACTTC. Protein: CASSRGTAYEQYF.